This T cell receptor (beta chain) comes out of a study of T cell responses to AZD1222 COVID-19 vaccine (dated by TCRdb to the early 2020s). A note on the overall study: AZD1222 recipients given second doses at about 4 weeks or at about 12 weeks were pooled, since spike-specific TCR depth and breadth were not found to differ between the two schedules. TCR sequencing was performed for roughly 250 trial participants, of whom 200 to 220 were given two doses of AZD1222 and approximately 25 were given two doses of MenACWY control vaccine. Trial participants were enrolled into age subgroups of 18-55, 56-69 and 70-plus years, which contained 148, 28 and 57 TCR-sequenced participants, respectively. General study outcomes and caveats: Only five or six AZD1222 recipients were SARS-CoV-2 seropositive at baseline, limiting conclusions about previously exposed vaccinees. After two AZD1222 doses, spike-specific TCR breadth and depth were significantly higher than at day 0 and than in MenACWY recipients. The whole spike protein was spanned by vaccine-associated CD4 TCRs, and dominant responses were seen in regions 160-218 and 743-854. Because no day 14 peak-response samples were available, repertoires were characterized only after the peak T cell response. Reportedly, almost half of the unique spike-specific TCRs recognized epitopes lying outside the regions that are mutated in the B.1.351 and B.1.1.7 variants. Participants were mostly white British and included more females than males, and it was suggested by the authors that clonal diversity may have been underestimated. In the small 56-69-year group, the increase in depth fell short of significance, most likely because of low power.

The CDR3 regions of human TCRbeta chains were subjected to immunosequencing. Regarding the original processing steps: Repertoire TCRs were checked for matches against a reference library of SARS-CoV-2-specific TCRs that had been generated using the MIRA antigen-specificity platform. Breadth meant the fraction of unique TCRs that were SARS-CoV-2-associated, whereas depth meant the fraction of total T cells that were SARS-CoV-2-associated. Using the MIRA data, each spike-specific TCR was mapped to the spike region that the TCR reacts to and placed in a CD4 or CD8 class. Log10-transformed breadth and depth values were compared by one-way ANOVA with Sidak's multiple comparisons tests. Not all clones reach the TCRdb copy of this immuneACCESS table, which keeps in-frame sequences only. Checked studies attribute under half of the gap to unresolved V genes and leave the rest unexplained. The V and J calls and clone size are taken from that table; D and trimming were inferred from the DNA. In this sample the table shows 98,000 or so clones, about 86% of which occur a single time. Over 3% of the sample is taken by the ten largest.

Sample time point, as interpreted from the label and publication: baseline before first vaccination. Vaccinee samples came from UK trials COV001 and COV002, including a single-blind randomized controlled phase 2/3 trial of AZD1222 (ChAdOx1 nCoV-19) in healthy adults. For TCRbeta chain sequencing, PBMC samples from trial participants were taken at day 0 and at day 28 after the second dose. This clone is a singleton in its sample. Its antigen specificity is not known. One base away there is no much larger clone; base qualities are not given. From its cysteine to its phenylalanine, the CDR3 spans 14 amino acids. Only the CDR3 region is kept as DNA, spanning 42 bases read in frame from base 1. Trimming at the junction amounts to 2 bases on V and 4 bases on J, and the germline ends lie 11 bases apart. CDR1 and CDR2 were assigned from the germline V gene as MNHEY and SVGAGI.

The starting material was peripheral blood, obtained on day 0 of AZD1222 vaccination. The rearrangement combines TRBV6-5 with TRBJ1-1; confidence is insufficient to name the D gene. The sequence was obtained from an adult in good health. The DNA sequence is TGTGCCAGCAGTTACGGAGCGGCGGTCACTGAAGCTTTCTTT. Its translation reads: CASSYGAAVTEAFF.